One sample yielded the 2 T cell receptor beta chains listed below, sequenced in a study of T cell responses to AZD1222 COVID-19 vaccine. Assay: immunoSEQ multiplex PCR; the TCRdb copy retains only in-frame clones and omits some. The sample gives about 180,000 clones, around 88% of which show up once; around 10% is in the top ten. The sample here was peripheral blood, taken 28 days after the second AZD1222 dose. Every receptor here comes from an adult who received the AZD1222 COVID-19 vaccine.

The chain carries TRBV4-1 and TRBJ2-1, with TRBD1 as a possible D gene (6 bases). The CDR3 covers 14 residues. V was clipped by 4 bases and J by 5 bases, with 12 bases between them. Germline V gives CDR1 MGHRA, CDR2 YSYEKL. The CDR3 loop is CASSPRTADNEQFF. CDR3 nucleotide sequence: TGCGCCAGCAGCCCTAGGACAGCAGACAATGAGCAGTTCTTC.

The rearrangement links TRBV19 to TRBJ2-1; TRBD1 might be the D (6 bases). V was cut by 9 bases and J by 8 bases, with 17 bases left in between. In germline, CDR1 is LNHDA, CDR2 SQIVND (reference sequence). CDR3 size: 13 residues. The CDR3 DNA reads as TGTGCCAGGGTCAGACAGGCTGGGTATGAGCAGTTCTTC. Encoded protein: CARVRQAGYEQFF.